The entry below gives a single T cell receptor (beta chain) sequence along with its context. Study processing details: Reference gene primer amplification gave estimated nucleated cell counts. Assay: immunoSEQ multiplex PCR; the TCRdb copy retains only in-frame clones and omits some. The DNA was the basis for D and trimming; V, J and clone size are from that table. Among under 250,000 clones listed, 65% to 85% were seen once. Germline CDR1 and CDR2: MGHDK and SYGVNS. V shed 4 bases, J shed 6 bases, and the junction held 6 bases outside the gene matches. CDR3 length: 13 amino acids. The data were taken from a study of blood T cell repertoires in COVID-19. Study context: Nucleic acid was either cDNA or gDNA, and it came from T cells, B-cell-depleted T cells, or PBMCs.

The rearrangement uses TRBV25-1 and TRBJ2-7; 7 bases match TRBD2. The receptor was isolated from a man in his forties with acute or convalescent COVID-19. The sequenced material came from peripheral blood. As DNA, the CDR3 is TGTGCCAGCAGTGGACCGGGGGGAGGCGAGCAGTACTTC. Residues: CASSGPGGGEQYF.